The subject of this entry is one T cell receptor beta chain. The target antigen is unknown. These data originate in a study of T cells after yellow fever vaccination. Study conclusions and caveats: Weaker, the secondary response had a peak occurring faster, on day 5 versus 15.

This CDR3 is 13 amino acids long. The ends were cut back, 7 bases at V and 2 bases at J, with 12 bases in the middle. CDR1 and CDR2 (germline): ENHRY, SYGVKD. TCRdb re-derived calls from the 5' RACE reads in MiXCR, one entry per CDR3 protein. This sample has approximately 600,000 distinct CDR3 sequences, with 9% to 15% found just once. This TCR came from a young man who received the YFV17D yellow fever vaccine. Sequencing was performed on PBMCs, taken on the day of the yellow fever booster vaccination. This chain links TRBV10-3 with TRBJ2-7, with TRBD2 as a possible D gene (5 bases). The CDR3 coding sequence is TGTGCCATCAACGAGGGTCAGGCCTACGAGCAGTACTTC. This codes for CAINEGQAYEQYF.